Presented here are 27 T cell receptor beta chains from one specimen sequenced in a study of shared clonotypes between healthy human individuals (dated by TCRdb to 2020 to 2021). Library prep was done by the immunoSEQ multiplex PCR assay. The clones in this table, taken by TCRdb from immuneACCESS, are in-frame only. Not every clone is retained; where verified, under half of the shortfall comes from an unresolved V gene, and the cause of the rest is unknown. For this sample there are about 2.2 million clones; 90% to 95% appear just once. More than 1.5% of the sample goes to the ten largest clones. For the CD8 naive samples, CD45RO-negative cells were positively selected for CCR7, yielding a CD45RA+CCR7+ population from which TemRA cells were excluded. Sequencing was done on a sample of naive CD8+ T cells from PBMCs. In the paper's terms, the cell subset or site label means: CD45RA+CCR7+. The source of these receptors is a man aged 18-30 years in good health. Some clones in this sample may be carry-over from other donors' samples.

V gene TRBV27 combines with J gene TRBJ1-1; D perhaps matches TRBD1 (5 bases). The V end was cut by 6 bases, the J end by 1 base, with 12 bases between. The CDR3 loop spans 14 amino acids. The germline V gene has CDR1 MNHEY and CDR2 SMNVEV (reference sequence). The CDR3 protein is CASSPDTWNTEAFF. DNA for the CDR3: TGTGCCAGCAGCCCGGACACGTGGAACACTGAAGCTTTCTTT.

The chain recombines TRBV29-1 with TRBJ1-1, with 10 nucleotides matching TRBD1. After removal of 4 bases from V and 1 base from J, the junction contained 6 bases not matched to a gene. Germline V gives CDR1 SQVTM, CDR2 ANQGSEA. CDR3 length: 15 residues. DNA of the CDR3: TGCAGCGTTGCTGGGGGGGACAGGGGGAACACTGAAGCTTTCTTT. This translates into CSVAGGDRGNTEAFF.

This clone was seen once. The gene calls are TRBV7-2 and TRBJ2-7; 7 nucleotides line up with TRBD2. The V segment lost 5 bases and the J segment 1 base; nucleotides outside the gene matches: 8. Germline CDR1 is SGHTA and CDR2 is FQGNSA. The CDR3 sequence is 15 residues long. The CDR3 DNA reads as TGTGCCAGCAGCCCCCGGGGGGAGTGGTCCTACGAGCAGTACTTC. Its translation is CASSPRGEWSYEQYF.

The CDR3 loop is CASSAQGDTEAFF. Written as DNA, the CDR3 is TGTGCCAGTAGCGCCCAGGGGGACACTGAAGCTTTCTTT. V and J are TRBV19 and TRBJ1-1; TRBD1 aligns across 7 bases. The CDR3 sequence is 13 residues long. CDR1 and CDR2 from the germline V gene are LNHDA and SQIVND (reference sequence). The trim removed 6 bases at V and 3 bases at J, leaving 4 bases unmatched.

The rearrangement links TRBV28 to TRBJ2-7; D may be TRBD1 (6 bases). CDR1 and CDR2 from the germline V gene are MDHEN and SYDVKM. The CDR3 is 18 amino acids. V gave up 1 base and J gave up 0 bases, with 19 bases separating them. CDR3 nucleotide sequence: TGTGCCAGCAGTTTATATAGGAATTTTCGGACAGCCTCCTACGAGCAGTACTTC. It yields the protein CASSLYRNFRTASYEQYF.

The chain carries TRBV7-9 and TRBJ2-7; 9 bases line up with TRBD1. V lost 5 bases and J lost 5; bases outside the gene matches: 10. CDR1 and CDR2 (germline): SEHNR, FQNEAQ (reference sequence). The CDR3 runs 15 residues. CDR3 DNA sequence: TGTGCCAGCAGCGCAGGACAGGGGAAGGGAGACGAGCAGTACTTC. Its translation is CASSAGQGKGDEQYF.

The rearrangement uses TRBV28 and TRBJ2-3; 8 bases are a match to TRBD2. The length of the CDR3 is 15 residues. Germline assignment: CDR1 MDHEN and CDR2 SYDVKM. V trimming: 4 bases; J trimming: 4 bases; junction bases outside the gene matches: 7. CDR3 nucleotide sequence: TGTGCCAGCAGTTCCGGGACTAGTAACGCAGATACGCAGTATTTT. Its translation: CASSSGTSNADTQYF.

Here the CDR3 DNA reads TGTGCCAGCAGTTTAGTGACGCACGAGCAGTACTTC. Protein product: CASSLVTHEQYF. This chain uses TRBV28 with TRBJ2-7, with no clear D. Germline CDR1 MDHEN, CDR2 SYDVKM. The CDR3 has 12 amino acids. The ends were cut back, 2 bases at V and 5 bases at J, with 7 bases in the middle.

Here the CDR3 DNA reads TGTGCCAGCAGTGAGAGAGGACAGGGCTACACCGGGGAGCTGTTTTTT. The encoded protein is CASSERGQGYTGELFF. V is TRBV6-4 and J is TRBJ2-2, with 8 positions matching TRBD1. The germline V gene encodes CDR1 MRHNA and CDR2 SNTAGT. V lost 3 bases to trimming and J lost 3 bases; unmatched junction nucleotides: 6. The CDR3 spans 16 residues.

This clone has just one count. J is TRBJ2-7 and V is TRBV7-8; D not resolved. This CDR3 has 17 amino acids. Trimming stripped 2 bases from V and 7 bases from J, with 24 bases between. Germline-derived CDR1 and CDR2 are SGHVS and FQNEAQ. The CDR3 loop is CASSLLGTAPTSREQYF. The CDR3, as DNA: TGTGCCAGCAGCTTACTCGGTACGGCACCCACTTCACGGGAGCAGTACTTC. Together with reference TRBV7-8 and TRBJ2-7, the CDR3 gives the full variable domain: GAGVSQSPRYKVAKRGQDVALRCDPISGHVSLFWYQQALGQGPEFLTYFQNEAQLDKSGLPSDRFFAERPEGSVSTLKIQRTQQEDSAVYLCASSLLGTAPTSREQYFGPGTRLTVT.

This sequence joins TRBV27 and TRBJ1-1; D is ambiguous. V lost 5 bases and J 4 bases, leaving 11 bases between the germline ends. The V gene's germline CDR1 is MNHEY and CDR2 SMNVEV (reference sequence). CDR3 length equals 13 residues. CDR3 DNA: TGTGCCAGCAGTCCGAACTTGGTCACTGAAGCTTTCTTT. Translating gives CASSPNLVTEAFF.

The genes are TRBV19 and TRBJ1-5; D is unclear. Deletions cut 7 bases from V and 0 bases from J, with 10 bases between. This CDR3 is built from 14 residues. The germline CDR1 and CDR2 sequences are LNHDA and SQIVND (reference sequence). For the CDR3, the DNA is TGTGCCAGTATGGCGGAGTATAGCAATCAGCCCCAGCATTTT. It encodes CASMAEYSNQPQHF.

DNA for the CDR3: TGTGCCAGCAGTTTATCGAGGTCAGGGGGCAGGGACGAGCAGTACTTC. It codes for CASSLSRSGGRDEQYF. V gene TRBV27 combines with J gene TRBJ2-7, with 8 bases matching TRBD1. J lost 5 bases, V lost 0 bases, and 9 bases had no gene match. The CDR3 loop spans 16 amino acids. Germline V gives CDR1 MNHEY, CDR2 SMNVEV (reference sequence).

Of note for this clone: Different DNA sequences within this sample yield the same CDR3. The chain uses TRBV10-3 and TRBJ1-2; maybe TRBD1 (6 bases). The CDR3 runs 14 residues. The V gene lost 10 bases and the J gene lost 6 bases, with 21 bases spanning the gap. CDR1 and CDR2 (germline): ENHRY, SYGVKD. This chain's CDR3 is CANQRGLAGDGYTF. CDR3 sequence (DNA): TGTGCCAACCAAAGAGGCTTGGCAGGGGATGGCTACACCTTC.

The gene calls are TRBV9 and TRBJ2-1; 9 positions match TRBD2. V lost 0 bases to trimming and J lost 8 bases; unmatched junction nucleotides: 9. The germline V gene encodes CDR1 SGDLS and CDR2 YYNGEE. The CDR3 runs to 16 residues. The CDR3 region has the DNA TGTGCCAGCAGCGTAGTGCGGGAGGGCCTCGGCGATGAGCAGTTCTTC. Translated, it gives CASSVVREGLGDEQFF.

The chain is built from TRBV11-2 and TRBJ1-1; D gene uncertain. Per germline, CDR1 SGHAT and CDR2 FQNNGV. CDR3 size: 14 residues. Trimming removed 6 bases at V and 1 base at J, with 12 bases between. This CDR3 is CASSHPTWNTEAFF. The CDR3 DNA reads TGTGCCAGCAGTCACCCGACCTGGAACACTGAAGCTTTCTTT.

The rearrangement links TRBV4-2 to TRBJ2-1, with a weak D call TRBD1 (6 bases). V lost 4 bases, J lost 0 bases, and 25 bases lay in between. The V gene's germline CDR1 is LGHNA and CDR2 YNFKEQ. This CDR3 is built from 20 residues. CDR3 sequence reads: CASSLRTGIVERSSYNEQFF. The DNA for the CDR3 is TGTGCCAGCAGCCTTCGAACAGGGATCGTTGAGCGGAGCTCCTACAATGAGCAGTTCTTC.

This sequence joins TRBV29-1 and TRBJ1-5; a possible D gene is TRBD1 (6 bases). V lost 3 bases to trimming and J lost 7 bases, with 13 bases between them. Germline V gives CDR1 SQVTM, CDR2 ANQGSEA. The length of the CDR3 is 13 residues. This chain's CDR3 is CSVEMARGQPQHF. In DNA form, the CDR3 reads TGCAGCGTTGAGATGGCCAGGGGACAGCCCCAGCATTTT. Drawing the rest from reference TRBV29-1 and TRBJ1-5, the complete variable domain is SAVISQKPSRDICQRGTSLTIQCQVDSQVTMMFWYRQQPGQSLTLIATANQGSEATYESGFVIDKFPISRPNLTFSTLTVSNMSPEDSSIYLCSVEMARGQPQHFGDGTRLSIL.

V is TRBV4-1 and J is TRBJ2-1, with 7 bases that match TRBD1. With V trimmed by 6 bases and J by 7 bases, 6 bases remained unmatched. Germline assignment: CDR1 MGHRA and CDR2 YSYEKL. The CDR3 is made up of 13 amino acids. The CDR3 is CASREQGTNEQFF. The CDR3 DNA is TGCGCCAGCAGAGAACAGGGGACGAATGAGCAGTTCTTC.

The CDR3: CASSQDGANYGYTF. The CDR3 DNA reads TGCGCCAGCAGCCAAGATGGTGCTAACTATGGCTACACCTTC. This chain connects TRBV4-1 to TRBJ1-2, with no clear D. Germline V CDR1 and CDR2: MGHRA, YSYEKL. CDR3 length equals 14 residues. Trimming stripped 0 bases from V and 0 bases from J, with 5 bases between.

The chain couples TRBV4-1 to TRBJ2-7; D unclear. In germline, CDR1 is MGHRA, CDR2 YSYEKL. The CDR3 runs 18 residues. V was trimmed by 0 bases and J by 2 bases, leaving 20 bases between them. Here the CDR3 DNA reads TGCGCCAGCAGCCAAGATACCACGCTTGGCGGACCGACCTACGAGCAGTACTTC. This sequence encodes CASSQDTTLGGPTYEQYF.

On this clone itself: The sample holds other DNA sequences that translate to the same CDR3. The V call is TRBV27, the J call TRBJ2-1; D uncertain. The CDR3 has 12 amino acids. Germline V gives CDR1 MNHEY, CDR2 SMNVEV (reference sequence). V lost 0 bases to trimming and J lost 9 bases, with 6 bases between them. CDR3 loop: CASSLSVGEQFF. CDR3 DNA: TGTGCCAGCAGTTTATCAGTGGGTGAGCAGTTCTTC.

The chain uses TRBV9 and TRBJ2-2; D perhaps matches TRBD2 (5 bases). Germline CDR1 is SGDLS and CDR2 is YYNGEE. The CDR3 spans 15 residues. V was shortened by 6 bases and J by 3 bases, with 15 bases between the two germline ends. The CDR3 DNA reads TGTGCCAGCACCGGCGGGCTAAAAGACACCGGGGAGCTGTTTTTT. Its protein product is CASTGGLKDTGELFF.

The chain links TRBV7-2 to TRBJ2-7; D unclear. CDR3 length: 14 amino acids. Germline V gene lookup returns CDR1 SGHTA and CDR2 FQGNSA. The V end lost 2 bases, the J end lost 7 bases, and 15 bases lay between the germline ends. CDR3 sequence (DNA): TGTGCCAGCAGCTTATTGGCCAAGTCATTGGAGCAGTACTTC. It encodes CASSLLAKSLEQYF. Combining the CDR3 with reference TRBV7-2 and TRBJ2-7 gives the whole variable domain GAGVSQSPSNKVTEKGKDVELRCDPISGHTALYWYRQSLGQGLEFLIYFQGNSAPDKSGLPSDRFSAERTGGSVSTLTIQRTQQEDSAVYLCASSLLAKSLEQYFGPGTRLTVT.

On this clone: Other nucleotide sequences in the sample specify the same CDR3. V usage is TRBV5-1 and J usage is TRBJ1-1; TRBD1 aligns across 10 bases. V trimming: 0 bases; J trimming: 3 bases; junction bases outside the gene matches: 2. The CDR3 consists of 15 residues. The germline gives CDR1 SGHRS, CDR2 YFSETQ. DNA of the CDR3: TGCGCCAGCAGCTTGGGGGACAGGGGCTACACTGAAGCTTTCTTT. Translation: CASSLGDRGYTEAFF.

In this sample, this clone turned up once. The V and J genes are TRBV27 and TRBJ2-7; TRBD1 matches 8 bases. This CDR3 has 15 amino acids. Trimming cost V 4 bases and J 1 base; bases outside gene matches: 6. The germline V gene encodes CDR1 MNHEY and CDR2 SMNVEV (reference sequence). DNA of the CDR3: TGTGCCAGCAGTTCCCAGGGGGCGATTTCCTACGAGCAGTACTTC. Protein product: CASSSQGAISYEQYF.

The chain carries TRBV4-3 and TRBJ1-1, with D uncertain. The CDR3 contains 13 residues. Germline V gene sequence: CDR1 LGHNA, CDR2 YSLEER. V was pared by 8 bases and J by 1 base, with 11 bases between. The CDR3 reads CASGGRTNTEAFF. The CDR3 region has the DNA TGCGCCAGCGGAGGCAGGACGAACACTGAAGCTTTCTTT.